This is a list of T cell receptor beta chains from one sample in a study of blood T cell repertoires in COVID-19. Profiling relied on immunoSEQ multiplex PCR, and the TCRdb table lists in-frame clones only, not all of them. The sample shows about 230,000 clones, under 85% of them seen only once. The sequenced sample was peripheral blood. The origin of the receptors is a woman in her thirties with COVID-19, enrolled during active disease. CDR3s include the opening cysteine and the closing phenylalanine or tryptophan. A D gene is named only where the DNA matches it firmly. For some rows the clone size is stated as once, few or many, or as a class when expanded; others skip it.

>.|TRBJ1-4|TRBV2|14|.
CASRGPGWDQKLFF
TGTGCCAGCAGGGGCCCAGGGTGGGATCAAAAACTGTTTTTT
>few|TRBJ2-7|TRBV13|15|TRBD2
CASSQHLAGLYEQYF
TGTGCCAGCAGCCAACACTTAGCGGGACTCTACGAGCAGTACTTC
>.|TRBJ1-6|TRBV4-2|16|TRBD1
CASSQATGPYNSPLHF
TGTGCCAGCAGCCAAGCGACAGGGCCCTATAATTCACCCCTCCACTTT
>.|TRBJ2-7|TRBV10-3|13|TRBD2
CAIRIGGGYEQYF
TGTGCCATCCGAATCGGGGGGGGCTACGAGCAGTACTTC
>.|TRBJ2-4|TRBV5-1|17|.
CASSSTSSSTGKNIQYF
TGCGCCAGCAGCTCCACCTCTTCTAGTACCGGGAAAAACATTCAGTACTTC
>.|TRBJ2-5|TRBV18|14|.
CASSHAGKQETQYF
TGTGCCAGCTCACATGCAGGGAAGCAAGAGACCCAGTACTTC
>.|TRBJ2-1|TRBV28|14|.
CASTTPNSYNEQFF
TGTGCCAGCACTACTCCTAACTCCTACAATGAGCAGTTCTTC
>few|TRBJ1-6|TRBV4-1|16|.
CASSQVVGDLNSPLHF
TGCGCCAGCAGCCAAGTCGTAGGGGATCTCAATTCACCCCTCCACTTT
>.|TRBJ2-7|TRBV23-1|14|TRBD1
CASSQSQGYYEQYF
TGCGCCAGCAGTCAATCACAGGGGTACTACGAGCAGTACTTC
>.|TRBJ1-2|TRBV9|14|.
CASSVEQGYYGYTF
TGTGCCAGCAGCGTAGAACAGGGTTACTATGGCTACACCTTC
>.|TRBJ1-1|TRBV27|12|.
CASSRVNTEAFF
TGTGCCAGCAGCCGGGTGAACACTGAAGCTTTCTTT
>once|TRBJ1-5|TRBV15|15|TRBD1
CATSRVVDRGQPQHF
TGTGCCACCAGCAGAGTGGTTGACAGGGGTCAGCCCCAGCATTTT
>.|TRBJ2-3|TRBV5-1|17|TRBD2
CASRLPTRGGPTDTQYF
TGCGCCAGCAGGCTGCCTACTCGGGGGGGCCCCACAGATACGCAGTATTTT
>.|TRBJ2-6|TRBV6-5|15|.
CASSYTRAGANVLTF
TGTGCCAGCAGTTACACCAGGGCCGGGGCCAACGTCCTGACTTTC
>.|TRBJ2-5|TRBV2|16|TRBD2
CASSLTSGGRGETQYF
TGTGCCAGCAGCCTGACTAGCGGGGGTAGGGGGGAGACCCAGTACTTC
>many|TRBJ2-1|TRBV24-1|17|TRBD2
CATSDPSGAGGYNEQFF
TGTGCCACCAGTGACCCCTCCGGGGCGGGGGGTTACAATGAGCAGTTCTTC
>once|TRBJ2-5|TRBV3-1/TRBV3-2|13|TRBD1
CASSRQGFETQYF
TGTGCCAGCAGCCGACAGGGATTTGAGACCCAGTACTTC
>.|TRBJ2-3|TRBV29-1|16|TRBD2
CSVDDPVGLAVDTQYF
TGCAGCGTTGATGACCCCGTGGGACTAGCGGTAGATACGCAGTATTTT
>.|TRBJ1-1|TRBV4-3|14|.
CASSLRGLNTEAFF
TGCGCCAGCAGCCTCAGGGGCCTGAACACTGAAGCTTTCTTT
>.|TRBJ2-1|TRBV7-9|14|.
CASSLRDIYNEQFF
TGTGCCAGCAGCTTGAGGGACATCTACAATGAGCAGTTCTTC
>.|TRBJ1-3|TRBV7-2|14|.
CASGGSSSGNTIYF
TGTGCCAGCGGGGGGTCGAGCTCTGGAAACACCATATATTTT
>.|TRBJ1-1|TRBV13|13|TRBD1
CASSSYRGTEAFF
TGTGCCAGCAGCTCCTACAGGGGAACTGAAGCTTTCTTT
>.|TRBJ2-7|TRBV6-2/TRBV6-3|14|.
CASSHPRGSYEQYF
TGTGCCAGCAGCCACCCCAGGGGCTCCTACGAGCAGTACTTC
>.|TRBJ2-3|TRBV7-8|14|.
CASSSLLSTDTQYF
TGTGCCAGCAGCTCCCTATTAAGCACAGATACGCAGTATTTT
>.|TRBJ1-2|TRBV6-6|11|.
CASSRETATFF
TGTGCCAGCAGTCGAGAGACAGCCACATTCTTC
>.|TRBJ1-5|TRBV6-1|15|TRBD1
CASSERGQGNQPQHF
TGTGCCAGCAGTGAACGAGGACAGGGCAATCAGCCCCAGCATTTT
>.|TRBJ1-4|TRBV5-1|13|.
CASSPGGIEKLFF
TGCGCCAGCAGCCCGGGGGGGATTGAAAAACTGTTTTTT
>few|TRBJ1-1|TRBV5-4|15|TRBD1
CASSLEPGQDDEAFF
TGTGCCAGCAGCTTAGAACCGGGACAGGACGATGAAGCTTTCTTT
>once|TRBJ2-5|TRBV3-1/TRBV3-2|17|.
CASSQAFQRDRQETQYF
TGTGCCAGCAGCCAAGCCTTTCAGCGAGACCGTCAAGAGACCCAGTACTTC
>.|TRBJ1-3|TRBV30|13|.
CAFDRSSGNTIYF
TGTGCCTTTGACAGGTCCTCTGGAAACACCATATATTTT
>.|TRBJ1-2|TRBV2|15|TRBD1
CASSKIRDRVYGYTF
TGTGCCAGCTCGAAGATACGGGACAGGGTCTATGGCTACACCTTC
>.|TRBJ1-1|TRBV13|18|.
CASSQIRTEEFGRTEAFF
TGTGCCAGCAGCCAAATCCGGACAGAGGAATTCGGGCGGACTGAAGCTTTCTTT
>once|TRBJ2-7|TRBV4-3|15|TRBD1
CASSQGRTGTYEQYF
TGCGCCAGCAGCCAAGGGAGGACAGGAACCTACGAGCAGTACTTC
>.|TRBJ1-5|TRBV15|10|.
CATGGQPQHF
TGTGCCACGGGGGGGCAGCCCCAGCATTTT
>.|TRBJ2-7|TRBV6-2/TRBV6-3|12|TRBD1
CASSDRGYEQYF
TGTGCCAGCAGTGACAGGGGGTACGAGCAGTACTTC
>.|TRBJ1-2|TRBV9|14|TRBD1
CASNRGQGAYGYTF
TGTGCCTCTAACCGAGGACAGGGGGCGTATGGCTACACCTTC
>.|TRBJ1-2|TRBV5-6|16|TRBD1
CASSYGTGVKYLGYTF
TGTGCCAGCAGCTACGGGACAGGGGTAAAATATCTTGGCTACACCTTC
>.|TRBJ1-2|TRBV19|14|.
CASSMGDGGAGYTF
TGTGCCAGTAGTATGGGCGATGGGGGCGCGGGCTACACCTTC
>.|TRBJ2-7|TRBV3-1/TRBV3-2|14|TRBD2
CASSPGGGPYEQYF
TGTGCCAGCAGCCCGGGGGGAGGGCCCTACGAGCAGTACTTC
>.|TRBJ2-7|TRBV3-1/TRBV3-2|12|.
CASSYLGLEQYF
TGTGCCAGCAGCTACTTGGGCTTGGAGCAGTACTTC
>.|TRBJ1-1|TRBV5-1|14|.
CASSLAHSDTEAFF
TGCGCCAGCAGCTTGGCCCACAGTGACACTGAAGCTTTCTTT
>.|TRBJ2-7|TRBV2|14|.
CARSSGAPPGEQYF
TGTGCCCGTAGCTCAGGGGCGCCGCCTGGAGAGCAGTACTTC
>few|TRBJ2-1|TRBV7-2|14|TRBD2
CASSWTSQKNEQFF
TGTGCCAGCAGCTGGACTAGCCAAAAAAATGAGCAGTTCTTC
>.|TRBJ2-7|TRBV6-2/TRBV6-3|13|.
CASSYDGRYEQYF
TGTGCCAGCAGTTACGATGGGAGATACGAGCAGTACTTC
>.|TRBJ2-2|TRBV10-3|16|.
CAIRRSGTPNTGELFF
TGTGCCATCAGGCGATCCGGGACACCAAACACCGGGGAGCTGTTTTTT
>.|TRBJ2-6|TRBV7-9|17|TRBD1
CASSPRQGARGANVLTF
TGTGCCAGCAGCCCGAGACAGGGGGCAAGGGGGGCCAACGTCCTGACTTTC
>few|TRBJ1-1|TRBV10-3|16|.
CAISDARRGWAPEAFF
TGTGCCATCAGTGATGCCAGGAGGGGCTGGGCCCCTGAAGCTTTCTTT
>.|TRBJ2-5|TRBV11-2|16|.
CASSFREWGVGETQYF
TGTGCCAGCAGCTTCCGAGAATGGGGGGTGGGGGAGACCCAGTACTTC
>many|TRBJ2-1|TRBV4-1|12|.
CASSQGEDELFF
TGCGCCAGCAGCCAAGGAGAAGATGAGTTGTTCTTC
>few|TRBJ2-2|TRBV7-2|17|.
CASSLLRAGSNTGELFF
TGTGCCAGCAGCTTACTAAGGGCGGGATCGAACACCGGGGAGCTGTTTTTT
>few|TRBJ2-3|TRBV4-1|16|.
CASSQARGTSTDTQYF
TGCGCCAGCAGCCAAGCAAGAGGAACTAGCACAGATACGCAGTATTTT
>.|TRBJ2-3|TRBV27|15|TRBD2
CASRPGGVKAHTQYF
TGTGCCAGCAGACCGGGGGGGGTTAAGGCCCATACGCAGTATTTT